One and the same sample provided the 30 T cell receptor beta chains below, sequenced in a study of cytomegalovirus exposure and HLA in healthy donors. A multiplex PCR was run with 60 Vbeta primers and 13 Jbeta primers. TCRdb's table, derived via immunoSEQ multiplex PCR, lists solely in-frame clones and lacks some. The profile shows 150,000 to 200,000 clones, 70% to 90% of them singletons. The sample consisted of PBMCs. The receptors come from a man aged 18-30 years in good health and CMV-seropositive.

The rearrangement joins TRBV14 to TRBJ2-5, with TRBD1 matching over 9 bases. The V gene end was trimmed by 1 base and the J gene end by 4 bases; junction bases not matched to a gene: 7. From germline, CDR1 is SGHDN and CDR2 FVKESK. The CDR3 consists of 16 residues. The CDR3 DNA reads TGTGCCAGCAGCCAAGCTCGGACAGGGGCAGGAGAGACCCAGTACTTC. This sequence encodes CASSQARTGAGETQYF.

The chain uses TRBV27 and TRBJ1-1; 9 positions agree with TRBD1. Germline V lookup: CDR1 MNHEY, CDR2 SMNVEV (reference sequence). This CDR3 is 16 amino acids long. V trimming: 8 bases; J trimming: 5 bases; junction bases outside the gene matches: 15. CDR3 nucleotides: TGTGCCAGCCTCCCCGGGACAGGGTGGACATGGACTGAAGCTTTCTTT. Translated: CASLPGTGWTWTEAFF.

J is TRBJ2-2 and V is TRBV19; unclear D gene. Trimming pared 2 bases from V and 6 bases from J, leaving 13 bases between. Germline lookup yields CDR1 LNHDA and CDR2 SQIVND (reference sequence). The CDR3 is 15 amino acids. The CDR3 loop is CASSILVSPAGELFF. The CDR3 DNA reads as TGTGCCAGTAGTATACTAGTTTCGCCAGCCGGGGAGCTGTTTTTT.

The CDR3 spells CASSKDRIYGYTF. DNA of the CDR3: TGTGCCAGCAGTAAGGACAGGATATATGGCTACACCTTC. The chain combines TRBV28 with TRBJ1-2; 7 nucleotides align to TRBD1. V was clipped by 5 bases and J by 5 bases; unmatched bases: 5. The germline gives CDR1 MDHEN, CDR2 SYDVKM. The CDR3 contains 13 residues.

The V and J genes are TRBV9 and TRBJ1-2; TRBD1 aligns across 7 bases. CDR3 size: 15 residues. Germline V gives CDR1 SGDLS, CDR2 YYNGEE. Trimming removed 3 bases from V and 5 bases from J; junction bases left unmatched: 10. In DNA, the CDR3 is TGTGCCAGCAGCGACCCTTCGGGACAGCCATATGGCTACACCTTC. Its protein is CASSDPSGQPYGYTF. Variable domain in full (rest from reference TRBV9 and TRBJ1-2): DSGVTQTPKHLITATGQRVTLRCSPRSGDLSVYWYQQSLDQGLQFLIQYYNGEERAKGNILERFSAQQFPDLHSELNLSSLELGDSALYFCASSDPSGQPYGYTFGSGTRLTVV.

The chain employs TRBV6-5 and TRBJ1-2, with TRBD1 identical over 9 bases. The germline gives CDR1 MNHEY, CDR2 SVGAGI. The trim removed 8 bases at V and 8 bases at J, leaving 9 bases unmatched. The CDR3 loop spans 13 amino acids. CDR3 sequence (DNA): TGTGCCAGCGGAAACAGGGGGCGCGACGGCTACACCTTC. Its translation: CASGNRGRDGYTF.

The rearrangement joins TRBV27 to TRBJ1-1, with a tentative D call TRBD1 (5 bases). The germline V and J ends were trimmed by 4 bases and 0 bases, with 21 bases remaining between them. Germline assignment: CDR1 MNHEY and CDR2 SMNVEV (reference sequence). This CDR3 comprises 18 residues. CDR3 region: CASSYKGTLLEMNTEAFF. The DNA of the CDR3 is TGTGCCAGCAGTTACAAGGGGACTCTGCTGGAAATGAACACTGAAGCTTTCTTT.

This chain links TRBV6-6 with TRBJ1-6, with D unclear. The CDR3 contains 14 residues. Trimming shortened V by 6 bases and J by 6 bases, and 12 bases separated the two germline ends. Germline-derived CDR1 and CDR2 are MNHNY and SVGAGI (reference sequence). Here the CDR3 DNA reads TGTGCCAGCAGAGAGATGCACTTTAATTCACCCCTCCACTTT. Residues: CASREMHFNSPLHF.

This CDR3 reads CASRLSRGEEQETQYF. The DNA for the CDR3 is TGCGCCAGCAGGCTCTCGCGGGGCGAGGAACAAGAGACCCAGTACTTC. The rearrangement uses TRBV5-1 and TRBJ2-5; TRBD2 is a possible D gene (6 bases). V was pared by 5 bases and J by 2 bases, with 19 bases between. Germline loops: CDR1 SGHRS, CDR2 YFSETQ. The CDR3 sequence is 16 residues long.

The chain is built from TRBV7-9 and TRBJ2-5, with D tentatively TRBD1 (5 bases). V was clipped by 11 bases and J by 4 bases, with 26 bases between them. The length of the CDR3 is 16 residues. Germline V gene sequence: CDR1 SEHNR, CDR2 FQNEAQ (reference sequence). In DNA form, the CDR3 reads TGTGCCTCCCAAGGTCGAGGCAGGGCAACGAGAGAGACCCAGTACTTC. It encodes CASQGRGRATRETQYF.

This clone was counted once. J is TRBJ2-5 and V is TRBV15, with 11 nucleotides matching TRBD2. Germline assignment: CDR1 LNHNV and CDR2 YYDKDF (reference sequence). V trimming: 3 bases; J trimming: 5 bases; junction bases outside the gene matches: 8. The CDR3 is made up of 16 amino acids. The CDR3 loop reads CATSRGSGGAEETQYF. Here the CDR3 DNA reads TGTGCCACCAGCAGGGGTAGCGGGGGGGCCGAGGAGACCCAGTACTTC.

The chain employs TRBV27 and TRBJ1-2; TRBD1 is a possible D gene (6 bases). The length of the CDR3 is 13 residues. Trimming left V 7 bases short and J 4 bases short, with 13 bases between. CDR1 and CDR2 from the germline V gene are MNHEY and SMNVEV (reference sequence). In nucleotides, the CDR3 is TGTGCCAGCACCTACAGGGTTGGCTATGGCTACACCTTC. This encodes CASTYRVGYGYTF.

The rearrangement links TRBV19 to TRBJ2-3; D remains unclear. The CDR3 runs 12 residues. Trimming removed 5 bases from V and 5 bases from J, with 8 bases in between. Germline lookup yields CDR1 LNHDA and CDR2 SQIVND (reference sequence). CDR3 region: CASSYSRDTQYF. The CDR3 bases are TGTGCCAGTAGTTACAGTCGAGATACGCAGTATTTT.

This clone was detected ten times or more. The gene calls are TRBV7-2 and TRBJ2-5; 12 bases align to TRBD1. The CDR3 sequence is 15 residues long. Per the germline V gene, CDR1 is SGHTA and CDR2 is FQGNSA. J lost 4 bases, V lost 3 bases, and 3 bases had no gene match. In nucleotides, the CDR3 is TGTGCCAGCAGCTTCTGGGACAGGGGGCCAGAGACCCAGTACTTC. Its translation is CASSFWDRGPETQYF.

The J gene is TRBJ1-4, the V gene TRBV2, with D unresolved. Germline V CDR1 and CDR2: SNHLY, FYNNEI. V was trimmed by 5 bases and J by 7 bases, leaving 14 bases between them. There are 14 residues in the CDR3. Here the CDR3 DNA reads TGTGCCAGCAGTCTTGCTCCTGAGGCTGAAAAACTGTTTTTT. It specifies CASSLAPEAEKLFF.

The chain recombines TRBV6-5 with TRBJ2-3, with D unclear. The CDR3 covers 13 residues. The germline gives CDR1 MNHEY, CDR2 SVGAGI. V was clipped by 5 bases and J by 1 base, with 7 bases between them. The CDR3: CASSRLGTDTQYF. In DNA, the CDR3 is TGTGCCAGCAGTCGCCTAGGCACAGATACGCAGTATTTT.

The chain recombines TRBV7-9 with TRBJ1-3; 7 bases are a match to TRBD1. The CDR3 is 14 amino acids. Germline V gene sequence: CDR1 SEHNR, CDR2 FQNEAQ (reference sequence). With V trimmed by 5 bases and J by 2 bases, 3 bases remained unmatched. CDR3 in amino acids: CASSQGGTGNTIYF. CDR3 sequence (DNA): TGTGCCAGCAGCCAAGGGGGCACTGGAAACACCATATATTTT. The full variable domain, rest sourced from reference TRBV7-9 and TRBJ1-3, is DTGVSQNPRHKITKRGQNVTFRCDPISEHNRLYWYRQTLGQGPEFLTYFQNEAQLEKSRLLSDRFSAERPKGSFSTLEIQRTEQGDSAMYLCASSQGGTGNTIYFGEGSWLTVV.

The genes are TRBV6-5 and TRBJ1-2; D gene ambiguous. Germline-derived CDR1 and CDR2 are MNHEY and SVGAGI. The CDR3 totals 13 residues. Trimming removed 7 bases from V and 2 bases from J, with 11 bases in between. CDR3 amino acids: CASTPSGNYGYTF. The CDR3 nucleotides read TGTGCCAGCACCCCCTCGGGGAACTATGGCTACACCTTC.

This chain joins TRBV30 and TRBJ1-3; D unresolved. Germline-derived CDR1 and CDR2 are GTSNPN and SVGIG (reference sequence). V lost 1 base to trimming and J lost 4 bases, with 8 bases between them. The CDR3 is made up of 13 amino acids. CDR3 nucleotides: TGTGCCTGGAGTGGTCTAATAGGAAACACCATATATTTT. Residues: CAWSGLIGNTIYF.

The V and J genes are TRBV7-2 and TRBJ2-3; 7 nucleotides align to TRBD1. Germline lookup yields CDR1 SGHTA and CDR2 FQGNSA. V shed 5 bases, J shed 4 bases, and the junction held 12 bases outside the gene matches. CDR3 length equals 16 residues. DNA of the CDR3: TGTGCCAGCAGCATCACAGGGGCCGCTAATCCAGATACGCAGTATTTT. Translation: CASSITGAANPDTQYF. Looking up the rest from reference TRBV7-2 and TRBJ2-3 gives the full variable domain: GAGVSQSPSNKVTEKGKDVELRCDPISGHTALYWYRQSLGQGLEFLIYFQGNSAPDKSGLPSDRFSAERTGGSVSTLTIQRTQQEDSAVYLCASSITGAANPDTQYFGPGTRLTVL.

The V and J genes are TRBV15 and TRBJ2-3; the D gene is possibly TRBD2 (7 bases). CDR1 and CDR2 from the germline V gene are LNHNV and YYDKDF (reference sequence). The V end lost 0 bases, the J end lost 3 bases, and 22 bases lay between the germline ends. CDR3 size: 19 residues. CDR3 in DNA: TGTGCCACCAGCAGAGAGTTTGACATTGCAGGGGAGGGGACAGATACGCAGTATTTT. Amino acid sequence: CATSREFDIAGEGTDTQYF.

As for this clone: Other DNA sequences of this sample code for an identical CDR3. CDR3 in amino acids: CASSPGTGGYEQYF. In DNA form, the CDR3 reads TGCGCCAGCAGCCCGGGGACAGGGGGCTACGAGCAGTACTTC. The V gene is TRBV5-1, the J gene TRBJ2-7; TRBD1 agrees at 11 bases. Unmatched junction bases numbered 3, after V lost 4 bases and J lost 3 bases. Germline V gene data show CDR1 as SGHRS and CDR2 as YFSETQ. The CDR3 is made up of 14 amino acids.

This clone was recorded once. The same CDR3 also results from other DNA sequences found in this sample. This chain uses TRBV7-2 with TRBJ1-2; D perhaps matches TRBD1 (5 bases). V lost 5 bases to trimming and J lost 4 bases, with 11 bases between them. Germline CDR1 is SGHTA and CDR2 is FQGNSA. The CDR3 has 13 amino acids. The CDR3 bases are TGTGCCAGCAGCCCCGGACAAGGCTATGGCTACACCTTC. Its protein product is CASSPGQGYGYTF.

CDR3 in amino acids: CASSYRGGLNEQFF. The CDR3 DNA reads as TGTGCCAGCAGTTATCGCGGGGGCCTCAATGAGCAGTTCTTC. The chain combines TRBV6-6 with TRBJ2-1, with D maybe TRBD2 (7 bases). This CDR3 comprises 14 residues. Trimming removed 3 bases at V and 6 bases at J, with 12 bases between. CDR1 is MNHNY, CDR2 SVGAGI, per germline (reference sequence).

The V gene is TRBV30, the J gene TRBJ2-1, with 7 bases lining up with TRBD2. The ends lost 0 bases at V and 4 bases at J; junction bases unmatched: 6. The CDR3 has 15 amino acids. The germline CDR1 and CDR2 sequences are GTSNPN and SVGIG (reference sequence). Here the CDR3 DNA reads TGTGCCTGGAGTGTATCCGGGGGGAGATACAATGAGCAGTTCTTC. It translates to CAWSVSGGRYNEQFF.

CDR3: CASSQGQIPDTQYF. The CDR3 DNA sequence: TGTGCCAGTAGTCAAGGACAGATCCCAGATACGCAGTATTTT. This chain connects TRBV19 to TRBJ2-3; a possible D gene is TRBD1 (6 bases). Trimming shortened V by 5 bases and J by 4 bases, and 13 bases separated the two germline ends. The CDR3 covers 14 residues. Germline CDR1 reads LNHDA; CDR2 reads SQIVND (reference sequence). The full variable domain, rest sourced from reference TRBV19 and TRBJ2-3, is DGGITQSPKYLFRKEGQNVTLSCEQNLNHDAMYWYRQDPGQGLRLIYYSQIVNDFQKGDIAEGYSVSREKKESFPLTVTSAQKNPTAFYLCASSQGQIPDTQYFGPGTRLTVL.

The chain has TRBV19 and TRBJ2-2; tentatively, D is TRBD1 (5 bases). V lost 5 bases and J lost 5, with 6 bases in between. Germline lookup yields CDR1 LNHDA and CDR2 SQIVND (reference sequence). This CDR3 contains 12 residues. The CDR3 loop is CASSQGTGELFF. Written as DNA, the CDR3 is TGTGCCAGTAGTCAGGGAACCGGGGAGCTGTTTTTT.

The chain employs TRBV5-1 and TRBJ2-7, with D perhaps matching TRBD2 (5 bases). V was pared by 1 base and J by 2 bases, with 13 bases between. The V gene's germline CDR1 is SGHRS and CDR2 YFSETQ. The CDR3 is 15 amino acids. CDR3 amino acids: CASSLISSGAYEQYF. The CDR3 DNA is TGCGCCAGCAGCTTGATCTCCAGCGGTGCCTACGAGCAGTACTTC.

The CDR3 region has the DNA TGCGCCAGCAGTATTTTAGCGGGGGAGTTATGGAATGAGCAGTTCTTC. This sequence encodes CASSILAGELWNEQFF. This rearrangement joins TRBV10-2 to TRBJ2-1; TRBD2 matches 9 bases. V lost 5 bases to trimming and J lost 7 bases; unmatched junction nucleotides: 12. The CDR3 length is 16 residues. The germline V gene encodes CDR1 WSHSY and CDR2 SAAADI.

In DNA form, the CDR3 reads TGTGCTAGTGGTCCACGATTAACGGAGAGGTTCCATCAAGAGACCCAGTACTTC. The encoded protein is CASGPRLTERFHQETQYF. The genes are TRBV12-5 and TRBJ2-5; D gene unclear. V was cut by 5 bases and J by 2 bases, with 24 bases left in between. Germline assignment: CDR1 LGHNT and CDR2 FRNRAP. CDR3 size: 18 residues.